The rows below give T cell receptor beta chains drawn from one sample of a study of post-analysis software for immune sequencing data. TCRdb reprocessed the PCR reads with MiXCR, giving one entry per CDR3 protein. Counted here are approximately 730,000 distinct CDR3 sequences, 35% to 55% occurring once; the ten biggest clones make up roughly 4.4%. The material sequenced was blood. These receptors came from a girl aged 5-17 years with multiple sclerosis. Each CDR3 is given with its conserved first and last residue. Each record gives: D gene, clone size, V gene, J gene, CDR3 DNA, CDR3 protein. D genes are given only for firm matches. The size field is filled for only some rows; it gives once, few, many or a size class.

D: TRBD1; size: -; V: TRBV27; J: TRBJ2-3; DNA: TGTGCCAGCAGTCCTTCACGGACAGGGATTTCAGATACGCAGTATTTT; CDR3: CASSPSRTGISDTQYF
D: -; size: -; V: TRBV20-1; J: TRBJ1-4; DNA: TGCAGTGCTAGATCCCCCGCCCCAACTAATGAAAAACTGTTTTTT; CDR3: CSARSPAPTNEKLFF
D: -; size: few; V: TRBV27; J: TRBJ2-7; DNA: TGTGCCACCAGTTTTGGGTACGAGCAGTACTTC; CDR3: CATSFGYEQYF
D: TRBD2; size: -; V: TRBV2; J: TRBJ2-1; DNA: TGTGCCAGCAGTGGTCAGGCGGGAGAAAACAATGAGCAGTTCTTC; CDR3: CASSGQAGENNEQFF
D: -; size: -; V: TRBV3-1; J: TRBJ1-4; DNA: TGTGCCAGCAGCCCTCCGGGTCTCGCCCCTGGGGAAAAACTGTTTTTT; CDR3: CASSPPGLAPGEKLFF
D: -; size: -; V: TRBV20-1; J: TRBJ2-5; DNA: TGCAGTGCTTTGGGTCCGGGACCAACCATGGAGCAGTACTTC; CDR3: CSALGPGPTMEQYF
D: TRBD1; size: -; V: TRBV29-1; J: TRBJ1-1; DNA: TGCAGCGTTGAAGCCTTCTCGGGACAGGCCGCCCCTCAAGCTTTCTTT; CDR3: CSVEAFSGQAAPQAFF
D: -; size: -; V: TRBV7-9; J: TRBJ2-5; DNA: TGTGCCAGCAGCTTAGAACAGGGCGGGGAGACCCAGTACTTC; CDR3: CASSLEQGGETQYF
D: -; size: -; V: TRBV27; J: TRBJ2-1; DNA: TGTGCCAGCAGTTTATCCCCTAGCTACAATGAGCAGTTCTTC; CDR3: CASSLSPSYNEQFF
D: -; size: -; V: TRBV29-1; J: TRBJ2-4; DNA: -; CDR3: CSVGPGSRETRYF
D: -; size: few; V: TRBV6-1; J: TRBJ1-2; DNA: TGTGCCAGCAGCGAAGATTCTAACTATGGCTACACCTTC; CDR3: CASSEDSNYGYTF
D: -; size: -; V: TRBV9; J: TRBJ1-2; DNA: TGTGCCAGCAGCGTCGAACAGGGTAGAGGGTATGGCTACACCTTC; CDR3: CASSVEQGRGYGYTF
D: TRBD2; size: -; V: TRBV20-1; J: TRBJ2-1; DNA: TGCAGTGCTAGAGCTCTAGCGGGAGGGCCCAACGTCAATGAGCAGTTCTTC; CDR3: CSARALAGGPNVNEQFF
D: -; size: -; V: TRBV7-3; J: TRBJ2-7; DNA: TGTGCCAGCAGTTATCAGGGTATAAGCGAGCAGTACTTC; CDR3: CASSYQGISEQYF
D: -; size: -; V: TRBV12-3/TRBV12-4; J: TRBJ2-7; DNA: TGTGCCAGCAGTACATCCCGTGACAGTCTCTACGAGCAGTACTTC; CDR3: CASSTSRDSLYEQYF
D: -; size: few; V: TRBV6-1; J: TRBJ2-5; DNA: TGTGCCAGCAGTTCAAACAGGACCCCTCAAGAGACCCAGTACTTC; CDR3: CASSSNRTPQETQYF
D: -; size: -; V: TRBV7-2; J: TRBJ2-7; DNA: TGTGCCAGCAGCCAGAGCGAGAGAAGGTCCTACGAGCAGTACTTC; CDR3: CASSQSERRSYEQYF
D: TRBD2; size: -; V: TRBV16; J: TRBJ2-1; DNA: TGTGCCAGCAGCCAATCTCTAGCGGCCTACAATGAGCAGTTCTTC; CDR3: CASSQSLAAYNEQFF
D: -; size: -; V: TRBV7-8; J: TRBJ2-3; DNA: TGTGCCAGCAGCTTAGGAAGGGATGATACGCAGTATTTT; CDR3: CASSLGRDDTQYF
D: TRBD2; size: few; V: TRBV20-1; J: TRBJ2-7; DNA: TGCAGTGCTAGAGAGTCTAGCGGGAGTACCTCCTACGAGCAGTACTTC; CDR3: CSARESSGSTSYEQYF
D: -; size: few; V: TRBV29-1; J: TRBJ1-5; DNA: TGCAGCGTGGCCGGGACAAGCAATCAGCCCCAGCATTTT; CDR3: CSVAGTSNQPQHF
D: TRBD1; size: -; V: TRBV7-8; J: TRBJ2-7; DNA: TGTGCCAGCAGCTTAGTCGCGACAGGGGCCGGCGAGCAGTACTTC; CDR3: CASSLVATGAGEQYF